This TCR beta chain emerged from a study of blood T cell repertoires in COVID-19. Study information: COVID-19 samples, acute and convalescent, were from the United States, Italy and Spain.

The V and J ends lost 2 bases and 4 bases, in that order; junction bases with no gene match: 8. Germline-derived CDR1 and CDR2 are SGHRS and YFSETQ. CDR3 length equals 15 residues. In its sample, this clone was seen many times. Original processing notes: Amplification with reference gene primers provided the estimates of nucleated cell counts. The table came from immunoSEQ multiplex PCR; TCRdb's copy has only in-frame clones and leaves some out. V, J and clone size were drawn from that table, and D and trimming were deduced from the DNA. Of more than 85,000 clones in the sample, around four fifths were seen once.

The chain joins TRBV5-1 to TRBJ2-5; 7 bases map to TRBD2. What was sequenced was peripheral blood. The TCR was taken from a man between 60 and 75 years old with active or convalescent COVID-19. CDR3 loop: CASSLAGFALETQYF. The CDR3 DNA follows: TGCGCCAGCAGCTTAGCGGGGTTCGCGTTAGAGACCCAGTACTTC. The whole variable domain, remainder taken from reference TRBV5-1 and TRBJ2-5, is KAGVTQTPRYLIKTRGQQVTLSCSPISGHRSVSWYQQTPGQGLQFLFEYFSETQRNKGNFPGRFSGRQFSNSRSEMNVSTLELGDSALYLCASSLAGFALETQYFGPGTRLLVL.